The present T cell receptor beta chain was sequenced within a study of response to subunit inactivated influenza vaccine. In regard to this clonotype: Its target is not known.

Study findings and constraints: Researchers suggested that each seasonal influenza vaccination recruits few new T cells.

Using its own MiXCR run on the RT-PCR reads, TCRdb lists one record per CDR3 protein. The sample has 500,000 or so distinct CDR3 sequences, approximately 15% seen once. The source is a man between 45 and 75 years old who received an inactivated influenza vaccine. This sample comprised CD4+ T cells sorted from PBMCs, obtained around 25 months after vaccination.

This CDR3 reads CASSFGLAGGPHEQFF. In DNA, the CDR3 is TGTGCCAGCAGCTTTGGACTAGCGGGAGGGCCTCATGAGCAGTTCTTC. This chain joins TRBV7-3 and TRBJ2-1, with 15 bases aligning to TRBD2. Unmatched junction bases numbered 5, after V lost 3 bases and J lost 8 bases. The V gene's germline CDR1 is SGHTA and CDR2 FQGTGA. The CDR3 covers 16 residues.